Sequencing of this T cell receptor beta chain was carried out in a study of blood T cell repertoires in COVID-19 (dated by TCRdb to 2018 to 2020). For context, the study as a whole: Samples from collaborators originated in the United States, Italy and Spain and spanned both the acute and convalescent phases of COVID-19. The prospective study material was composed of cDNA or gDNA derived from T cells, B-cell-depleted T cells, or PBMCs. Deeply sampled blood TCRbeta repertoires from subjects exposed to, actively infected with, or recovered from COVID-19 were included in the dataset. A freely available public database, intended as a resource for researchers studying the immune response to SARS-CoV-2, is where the repertoires were released. The samples were drawn from the first 160 participants of the ongoing ImmuneRACE study and from 950 to 1,500 subjects provided by 6 global collaborators. A de-identified subject ID, COVID-19 status, age in years and sex were almost always included in the sample metadata. Where available, HLA class I and class II types were obtained from metadata supplied by the sample provider rather than from assay-based typing.

Here is what the overall study found, with its caveats: How much clinical and demographic metadata was included differed by source and by participant, and the metadata was provided uncurated.

TCRbeta CDR3 regions were amplified from genomic DNA using the immunoSEQ Assay, a bias-controlled multiplex PCR. As for the authors' bioinformatics: Within the assay, amplification of reference gene primers was used to estimate how many nucleated cells each sample contained. To quantify the absolute abundance of each unique TCRbeta CDR3 rearrangement, sequence reads were collapsed and filtered. For each sample, productive Simpson clonality was calculated as the square root of Simpson's diversity index across productive rearrangements. The immuneACCESS repertoire file appears here via TCRdb, limited to in-frame rearrangements. These files lack a portion of the clones; in checked studies, under half of the deficit traces to unresolved V genes, and the cause of the others is not known. The DNA was the basis for D and trimming; V, J and clone size are from that table. Here the sample has more than 85,000 clones; 70% to 90% occur a single time. Clones ranked in the top ten supply over 2% of the sample.

The collaborating institutions used their own protocols to collect whole blood in K2EDTA tubes. For TCRbeta analysis, collaborators shipped samples in one of three forms: frozen whole blood, isolated PBMCs, or DNA extracted from either of those sample types. In regard to this clone: Its cognate antigen has yet to be identified. Per-base quality was not reported, and no clone a single base away is much larger than it.

CDR1 and CDR2 are drawn from the germline V gene: SNHLY, FYNNEI. From cysteine to phenylalanine, the CDR3 is 14 amino acids long. Only the CDR3 portion is preserved as DNA: 42 bases, with reading frame beginning at the first base. The V end loses 6 bases and the J end loses 0 bases, and a stretch of 9 bases separates them. The chain was built from TRBV2 and TRBJ1-5; the D segment could be TRBD1, given 6 matching bases. The sequence was obtained from a man aged 50 or older with active COVID-19. Sequenced material: peripheral blood. The CDR3 region: CASRAGVSNQPQHF. The DNA sequence follows: TGTGCCAGCAGGGCAGGGGTTAGCAATCAGCCCCAGCATTTT. With all but the CDR3 taken from the reference TRBV2 and TRBJ1-5 genes, the full variable domain is: EPEVTQTPSHQVTQMGQEVILRCVPISNHLYFYWYRQILGQKVEFLVSFYNNEISEKSEIFDDQFSVERPDGSNFTLKIRSTKLEDSAMYFCASRAGVSNQPQHFGDGTRLSIL.